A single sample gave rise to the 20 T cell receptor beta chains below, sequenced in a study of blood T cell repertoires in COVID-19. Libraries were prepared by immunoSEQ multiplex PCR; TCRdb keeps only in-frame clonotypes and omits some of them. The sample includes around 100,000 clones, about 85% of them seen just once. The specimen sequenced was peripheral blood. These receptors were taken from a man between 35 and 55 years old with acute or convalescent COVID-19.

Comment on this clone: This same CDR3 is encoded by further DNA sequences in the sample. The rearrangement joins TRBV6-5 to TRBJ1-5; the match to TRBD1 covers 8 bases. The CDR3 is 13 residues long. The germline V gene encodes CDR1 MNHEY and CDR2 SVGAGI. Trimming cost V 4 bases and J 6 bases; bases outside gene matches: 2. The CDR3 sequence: CASSLTGGQPQHF. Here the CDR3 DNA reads TGTGCCAGCAGTTTAACAGGGGGTCAGCCCCAGCATTTT.

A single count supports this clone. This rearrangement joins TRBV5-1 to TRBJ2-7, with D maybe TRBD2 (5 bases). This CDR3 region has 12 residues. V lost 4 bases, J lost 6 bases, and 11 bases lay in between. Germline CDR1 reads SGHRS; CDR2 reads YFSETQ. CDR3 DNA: TGCGCCAGCAGCCCATTCCGGGGCGAGCAGTACTTC. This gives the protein CASSPFRGEQYF.

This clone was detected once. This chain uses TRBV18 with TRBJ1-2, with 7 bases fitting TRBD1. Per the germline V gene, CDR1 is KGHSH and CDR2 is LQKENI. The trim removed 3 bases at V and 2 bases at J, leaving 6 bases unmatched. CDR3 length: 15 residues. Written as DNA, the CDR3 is TGTGCCAGCTCACCCAAGATACAGGGGAACTATGGCTACACCTTC. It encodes CASSPKIQGNYGYTF.

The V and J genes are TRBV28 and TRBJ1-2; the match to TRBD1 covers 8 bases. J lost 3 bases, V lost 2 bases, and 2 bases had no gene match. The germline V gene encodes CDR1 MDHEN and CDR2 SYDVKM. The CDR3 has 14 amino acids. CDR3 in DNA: TGTGCCAGCAGTTTAACAGGGGGTGACTATGGCTACACCTTC. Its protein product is CASSLTGGDYGYTF.

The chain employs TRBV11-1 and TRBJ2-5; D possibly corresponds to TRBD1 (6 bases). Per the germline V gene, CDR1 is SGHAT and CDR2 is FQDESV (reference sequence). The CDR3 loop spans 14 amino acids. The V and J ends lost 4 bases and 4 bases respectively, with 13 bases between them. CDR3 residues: CASSSGQGRETQYF. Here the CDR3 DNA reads TGTGCCAGCAGCTCAGGGCAGGGGAGAGAGACCCAGTACTTC.

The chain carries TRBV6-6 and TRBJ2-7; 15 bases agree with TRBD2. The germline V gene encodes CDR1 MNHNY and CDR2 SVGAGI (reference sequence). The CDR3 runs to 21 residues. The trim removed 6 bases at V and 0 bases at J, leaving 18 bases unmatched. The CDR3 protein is CASSSPGLAGGSSPSSYEQYF. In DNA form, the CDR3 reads TGTGCCAGCAGCTCCCCGGGACTAGCGGGGGGCAGCTCTCCTAGCTCCTACGAGCAGTACTTC.

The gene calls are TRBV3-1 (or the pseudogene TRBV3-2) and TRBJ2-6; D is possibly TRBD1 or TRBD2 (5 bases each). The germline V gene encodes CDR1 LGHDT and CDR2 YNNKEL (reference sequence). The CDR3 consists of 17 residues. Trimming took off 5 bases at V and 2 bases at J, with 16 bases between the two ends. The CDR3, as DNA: TGTGCCAGCAGCGAAGGGGTCGGGGTCGCTGGGGCCAACGTCCTGACTTTC. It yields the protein CASSEGVGVAGANVLTF.

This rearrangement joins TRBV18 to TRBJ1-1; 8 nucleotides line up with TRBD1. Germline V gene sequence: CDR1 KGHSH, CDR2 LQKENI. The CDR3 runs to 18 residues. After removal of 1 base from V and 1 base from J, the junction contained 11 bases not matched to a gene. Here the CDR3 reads CASSPLVSPGQENTEAFF. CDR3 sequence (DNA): TGTGCCAGCTCACCACTTGTGTCACCGGGACAGGAGAACACTGAAGCTTTCTTT.

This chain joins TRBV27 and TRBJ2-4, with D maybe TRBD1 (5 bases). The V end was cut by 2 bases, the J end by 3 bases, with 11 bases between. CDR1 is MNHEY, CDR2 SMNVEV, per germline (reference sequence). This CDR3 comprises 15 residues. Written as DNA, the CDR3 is TGTGCCAGCAGTTTAGCTAGGGGAAGCAAAAACATTCAGTACTTC. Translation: CASSLARGSKNIQYF.

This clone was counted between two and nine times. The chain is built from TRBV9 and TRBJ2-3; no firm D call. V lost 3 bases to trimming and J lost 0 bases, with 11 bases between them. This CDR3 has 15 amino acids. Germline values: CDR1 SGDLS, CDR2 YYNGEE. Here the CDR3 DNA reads TGTGCCAGCAGCGACGCCCGCGGAAGCACAGATACGCAGTATTTT. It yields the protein CASSDARGSTDTQYF.

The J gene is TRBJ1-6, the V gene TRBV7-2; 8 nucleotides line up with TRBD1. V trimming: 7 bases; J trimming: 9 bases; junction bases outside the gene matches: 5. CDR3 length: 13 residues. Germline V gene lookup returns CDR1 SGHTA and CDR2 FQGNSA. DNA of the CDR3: TGTGCCAGCACCCTTGGACAGGGTTCACCCCTCCACTTT. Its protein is CASTLGQGSPLHF.

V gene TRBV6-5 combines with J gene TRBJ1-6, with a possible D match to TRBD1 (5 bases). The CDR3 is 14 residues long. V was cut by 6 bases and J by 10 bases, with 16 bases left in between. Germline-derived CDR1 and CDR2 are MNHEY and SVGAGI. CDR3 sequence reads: CASSPREISSPLHF. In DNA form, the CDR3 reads TGTGCCAGCAGCCCCAGGGAAATAAGCTCACCCCTCCACTTT.

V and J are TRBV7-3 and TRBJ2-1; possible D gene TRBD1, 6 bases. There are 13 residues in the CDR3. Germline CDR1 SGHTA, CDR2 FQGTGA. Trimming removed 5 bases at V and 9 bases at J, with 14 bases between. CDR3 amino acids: CASSPTGLAEQFF. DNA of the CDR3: TGTGCCAGCAGCCCGACAGGCCTCGCTGAGCAGTTCTTC.

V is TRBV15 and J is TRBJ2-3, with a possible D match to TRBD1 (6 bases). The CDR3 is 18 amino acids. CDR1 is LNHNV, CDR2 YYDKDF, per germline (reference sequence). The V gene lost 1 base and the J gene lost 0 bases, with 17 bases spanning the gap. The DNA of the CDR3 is TGTGCCACCAGCAGAGGACGATTGACAGGATCTAGCACAGATACGCAGTATTTT. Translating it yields CATSRGRLTGSSTDTQYF.

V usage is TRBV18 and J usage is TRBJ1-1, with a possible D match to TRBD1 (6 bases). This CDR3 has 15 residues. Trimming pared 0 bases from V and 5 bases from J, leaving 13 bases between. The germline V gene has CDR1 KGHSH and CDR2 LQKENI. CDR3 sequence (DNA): TGTGCCAGCTCACCACCTACAGGGCAGAGGACTGAAGCTTTCTTT. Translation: CASSPPTGQRTEAFF.

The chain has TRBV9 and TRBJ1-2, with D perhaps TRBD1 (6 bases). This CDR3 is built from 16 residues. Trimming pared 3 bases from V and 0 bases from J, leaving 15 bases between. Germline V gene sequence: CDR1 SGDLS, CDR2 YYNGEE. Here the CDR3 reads CASSGTAQRTNYGYTF. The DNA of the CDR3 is TGTGCCAGCAGCGGGACAGCCCAACGCACTAACTATGGCTACACCTTC.

The CDR3: CASSLSWGGDRYMNTEAFF. DNA of the CDR3: TGTGCCAGCAGTTTATCGTGGGGCGGGGACAGATACATGAACACTGAAGCTTTCTTT. The chain employs TRBV27 and TRBJ1-1; 7 bases align to TRBD1. The V segment lost 0 bases and the J segment 0 bases; nucleotides outside the gene matches: 13. CDR3 length: 19 amino acids. Looked up from germline, CDR1 is MNHEY and CDR2 is SMNVEV (reference sequence).

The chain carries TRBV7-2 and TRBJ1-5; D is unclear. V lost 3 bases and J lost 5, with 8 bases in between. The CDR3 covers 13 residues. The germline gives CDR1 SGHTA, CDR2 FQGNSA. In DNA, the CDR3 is TGTGCCAGCAGCTTTGGCCAGTATCAGCCCCAGCATTTT. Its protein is CASSFGQYQPQHF. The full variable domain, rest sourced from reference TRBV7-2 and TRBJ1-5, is GAGVSQSPSNKVTEKGKDVELRCDPISGHTALYWYRQSLGQGLEFLIYFQGNSAPDKSGLPSDRFSAERTGGSVSTLTIQRTQQEDSAVYLCASSFGQYQPQHFGDGTRLSIL.

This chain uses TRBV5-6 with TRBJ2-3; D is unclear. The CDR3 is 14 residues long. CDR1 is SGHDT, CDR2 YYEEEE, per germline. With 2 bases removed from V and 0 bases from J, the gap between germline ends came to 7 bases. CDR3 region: CASSFWPSTDTQYF. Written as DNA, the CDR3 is TGTGCCAGCAGCTTTTGGCCCAGCACAGATACGCAGTATTTT. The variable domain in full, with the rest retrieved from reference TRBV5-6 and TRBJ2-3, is DAGVTQSPTHLIKTRGQQVTLRCSPKSGHDTVSWYQQALGQGPQFIFQYYEEEERQRGNFPDRFSGHQFPNYSSELNVNALLLGDSALYLCASSFWPSTDTQYFGPGTRLTVL.

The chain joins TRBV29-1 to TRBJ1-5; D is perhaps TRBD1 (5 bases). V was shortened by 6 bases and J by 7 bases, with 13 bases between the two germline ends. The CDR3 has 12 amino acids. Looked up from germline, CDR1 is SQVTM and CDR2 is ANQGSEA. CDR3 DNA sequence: TGCAGCGTCCTTCAGGGCGGCCAGCCCCAGCATTTT. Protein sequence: CSVLQGGQPQHF.